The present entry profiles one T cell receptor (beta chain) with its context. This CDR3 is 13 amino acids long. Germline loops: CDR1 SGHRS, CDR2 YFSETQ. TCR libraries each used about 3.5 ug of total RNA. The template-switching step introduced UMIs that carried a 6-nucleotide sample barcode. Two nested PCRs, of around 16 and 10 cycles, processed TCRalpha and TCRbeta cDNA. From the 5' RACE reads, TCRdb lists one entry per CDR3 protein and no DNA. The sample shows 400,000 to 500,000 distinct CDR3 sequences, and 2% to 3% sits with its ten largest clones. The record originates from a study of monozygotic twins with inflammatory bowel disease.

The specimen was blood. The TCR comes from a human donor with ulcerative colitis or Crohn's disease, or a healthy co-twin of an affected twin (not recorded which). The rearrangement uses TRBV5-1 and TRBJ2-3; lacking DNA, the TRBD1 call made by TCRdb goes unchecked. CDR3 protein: CASNWAGPDTQYF.